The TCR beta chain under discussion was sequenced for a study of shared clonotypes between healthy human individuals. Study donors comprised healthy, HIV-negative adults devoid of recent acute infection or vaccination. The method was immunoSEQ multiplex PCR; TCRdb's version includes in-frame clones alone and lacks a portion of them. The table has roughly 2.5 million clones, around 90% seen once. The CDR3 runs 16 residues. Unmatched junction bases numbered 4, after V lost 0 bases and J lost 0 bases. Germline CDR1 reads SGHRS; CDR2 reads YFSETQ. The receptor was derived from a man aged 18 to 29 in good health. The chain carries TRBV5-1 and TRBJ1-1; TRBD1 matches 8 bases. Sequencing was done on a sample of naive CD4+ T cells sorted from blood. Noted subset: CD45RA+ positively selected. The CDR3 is CASSLVQGGMNTEAFF. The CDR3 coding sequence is TGCGCCAGCAGCTTGGTACAGGGGGGTATGAACACTGAAGCTTTCTTT.